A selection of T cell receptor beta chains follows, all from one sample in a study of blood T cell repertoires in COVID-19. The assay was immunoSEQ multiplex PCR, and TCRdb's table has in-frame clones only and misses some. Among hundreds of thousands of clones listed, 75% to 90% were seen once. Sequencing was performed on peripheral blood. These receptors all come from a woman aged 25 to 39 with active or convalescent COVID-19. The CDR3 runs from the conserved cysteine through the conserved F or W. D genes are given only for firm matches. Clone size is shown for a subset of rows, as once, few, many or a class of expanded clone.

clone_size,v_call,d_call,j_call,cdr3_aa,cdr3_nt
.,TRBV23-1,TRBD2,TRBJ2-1,CASSPLHLLGARLAGYNEQFF,TGCGCCAGCAGTCCCCTACATTTGCTGGGGGCGAGACTAGCGGGGTACAATGAGCAGTTCTTC
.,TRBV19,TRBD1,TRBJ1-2,CASSTQGNNANYGYTF,TGTGCCAGTAGTACACAGGGGAATAATGCTAACTATGGCTACACCTTC
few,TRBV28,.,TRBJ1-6,CASSAPATSYNSPLHF,TGTGCCAGCAGTGCCCCCGCCACGAGCTATAATTCACCCCTCCACTTT
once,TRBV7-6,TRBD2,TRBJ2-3,CASSLVPIPTSGGVDTQYF,TGTGCCAGCAGCTTAGTCCCTATCCCTACTAGCGGGGGGGTGGATACGCAGTATTTT
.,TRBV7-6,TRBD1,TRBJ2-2,CASSFGQGIGELFF,TGTGCCAGCAGCTTTGGACAGGGAATAGGGGAGCTGTTTTTT
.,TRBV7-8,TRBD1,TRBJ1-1,CASSARTGGLNTEAFF,TGTGCCAGCAGCGCTAGGACAGGGGGTTTGAACACTGAAGCTTTCTTT
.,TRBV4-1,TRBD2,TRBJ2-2,CASSQTSGGWNTGELFF,TGCGCCAGCAGCCAAACTAGCGGGGGGTGGAACACCGGGGAGCTGTTTTTT
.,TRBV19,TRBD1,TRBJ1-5,CASGTENGSQHF,TGTGCCAGTGGGACAGAAAACGGGTCCCAGCATTTT
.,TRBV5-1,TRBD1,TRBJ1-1,CASSLGGGQGNTEAFF,TGCGCCAGCAGCTTGGGTGGGGGACAGGGAAACACTGAAGCTTTCTTT
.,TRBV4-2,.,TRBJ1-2,CASSQPGANYGYTF,TGTGCCAGCAGCCAACCGGGGGCTAACTATGGCTACACCTTC
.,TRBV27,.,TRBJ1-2,CASSPLGAGYTF,TGTGCCAGCAGTCCCCTGGGGGCTGGCTACACCTTC
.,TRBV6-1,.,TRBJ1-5,CASSEVGANQPQHF,TGTGCCAGCAGTGAAGTCGGTGCCAATCAGCCCCAGCATTTT
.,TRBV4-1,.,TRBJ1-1,CASRARQDTEAFF,TGCGCCAGTAGGGCCCGACAGGACACTGAAGCTTTCTTT
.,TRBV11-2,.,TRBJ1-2,CASSLDGRDRNYGYTF,TGTGCCAGCAGCTTAGATGGGCGGGACCGAAACTATGGCTACACCTTC
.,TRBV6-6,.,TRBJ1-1,CASTAQDFGVNTEAFF,TGTGCCAGCACGGCCCAGGACTTTGGGGTGAACACTGAAGCTTTCTTT
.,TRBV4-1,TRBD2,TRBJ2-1,CASSQVRGGSYNEQFF,TGCGCCAGCAGCCAGGTACGGGGGGGCTCCTACAATGAGCAGTTCTTC
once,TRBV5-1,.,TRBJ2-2,CASSAGWANTGELFF,TGCGCCAGCAGCGCCGGGTGGGCGAACACCGGGGAGCTGTTTTTT
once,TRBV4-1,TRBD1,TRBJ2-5,CASSLRQGAPETQYF,TGCGCCAGCAGCCTGCGACAGGGGGCCCCAGAGACCCAGTACTTC
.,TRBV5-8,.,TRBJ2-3,CASNYGSGSDTQYF,TGTGCCAGCAACTACGGGAGTGGCTCAGATACGCAGTATTTT
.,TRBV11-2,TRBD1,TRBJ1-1,CASSLGAGGMNTEAFF,TGTGCCAGCAGCTTAGGGGCAGGGGGAATGAACACTGAAGCTTTCTTT
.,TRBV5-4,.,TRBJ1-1,CASSPQGNTEAFF,TGTGCCAGCAGCCCACAGGGGAACACTGAAGCTTTCTTT
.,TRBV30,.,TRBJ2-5,CAWSGQGGETQYF,TGTGCCTGGAGTGGACAGGGAGGCGAGACCCAGTACTTC
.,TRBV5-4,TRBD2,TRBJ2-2,CASSLPLAGGLTGELFF,TGTGCCAGCAGCCTACCTCTCGCGGGAGGTCTAACCGGGGAGCTGTTTTTT
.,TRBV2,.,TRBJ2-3,CATRVTDTQYF,TGTGCCACCCGGGTTACAGATACGCAGTATTTT
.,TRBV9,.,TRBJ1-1,CASSVGQGANTEAFF,TGTGCCAGCAGCGTAGGGCAGGGCGCGAACACTGAAGCTTTCTTT
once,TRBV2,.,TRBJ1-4,CATWRSILPTNEKLFF,TGTGCCACCTGGAGGAGCATCCTCCCGACTAATGAAAAACTGTTTTTT
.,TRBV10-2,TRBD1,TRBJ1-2,CASGGRDRGPSYGYTF,TGCGCCAGCGGGGGTAGGGACAGGGGGCCTTCATATGGCTACACCTTC
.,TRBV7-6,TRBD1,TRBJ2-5,CASSWTGETQYF,TGTGCCAGCAGTTGGACAGGAGAGACCCAGTACTTC
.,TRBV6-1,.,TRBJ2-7,CASSENGGYEQYF,TGTGCCAGCAGTGAAAACGGCGGCTACGAGCAGTACTTC
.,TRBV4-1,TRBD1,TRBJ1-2,CASSQGQGDANYGYTF,TGCGCCAGCAGCCAAGGACAGGGTGATGCTAACTATGGCTACACCTTC
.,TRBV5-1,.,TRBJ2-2,CASSLQNTGELFF,TGCGCCAGCAGCTTACAGAACACCGGGGAGCTGTTTTTT
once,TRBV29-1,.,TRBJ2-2,CSAGGASQNTGELFF,TGCAGCGCTGGGGGCGCCAGCCAGAACACCGGGGAGCTGTTTTTT
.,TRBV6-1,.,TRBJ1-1,CASSEEGRPGINTEAFF,TGTGCCAGCAGTGAAGAAGGTCGGCCAGGGATAAACACTGAAGCTTTCTTT
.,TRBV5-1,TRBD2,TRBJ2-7,CASSSTSGRAINAYEQYF,TGCGCCAGCAGCTCCACTAGCGGGAGGGCCATAAACGCCTACGAGCAGTACTTC
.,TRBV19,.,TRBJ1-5,CASSPFPGNQPQHF,TGTGCCAGTAGTCCCTTTCCAGGGAATCAGCCCCAGCATTTT
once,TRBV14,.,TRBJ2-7,CASSSSIHEQYF,TGTGCCAGCAGCTCTAGCATCCACGAGCAGTACTTC
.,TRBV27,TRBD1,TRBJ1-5,CASSPQGAYSNQPQHF,TGTGCCAGCAGTCCGCAGGGGGCATATAGCAATCAGCCCCAGCATTTT
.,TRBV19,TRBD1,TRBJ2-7,CASRGIGTGVHEQYF,TGTGCCAGTCGAGGAATCGGGACAGGGGTTCACGAGCAGTACTTC
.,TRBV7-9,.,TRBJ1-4,CASSLEVPGGEKLFF,TGTGCCAGCAGCTTAGAGGTCCCGGGAGGGGAAAAACTGTTTTTT
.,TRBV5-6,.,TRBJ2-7,CASSLRGYEQYF,TGTGCCAGCAGCTTGCGGGGTTACGAGCAGTACTTC
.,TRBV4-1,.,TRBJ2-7,CASSQDITASYEQYF,TGCGCCAGCAGCCAAGATATAACAGCCTCCTACGAGCAGTACTTC
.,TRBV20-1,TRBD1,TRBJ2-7,CSASLDRGSSYPYEQYF,TGCAGTGCTAGTCTGGACAGGGGCTCGAGTTACCCCTACGAGCAGTACTTC
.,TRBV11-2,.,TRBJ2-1,CASSNSGTPLGEQFF,TGTGCCAGCAGCAACAGTGGGACACCTTTAGGGGAGCAGTTCTTC
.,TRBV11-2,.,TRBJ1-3,CASSLVGGRAGNTIYF,TGTGCCAGCAGCTTAGTGGGGGGAAGAGCTGGAAACACCATATATTTT
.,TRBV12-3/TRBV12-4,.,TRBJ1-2,CASSLRGSDGYTF,TGTGCCAGCAGTTTGAGAGGGAGTGATGGCTACACCTTC
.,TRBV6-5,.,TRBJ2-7,CASSYSLAGEPREQYF,TGTGCCAGCAGTTACTCGCTCGCCGGGGAACCTCGCGAGCAGTACTTC
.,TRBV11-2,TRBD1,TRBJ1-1,CASSLDPKGDREAFF,TGTGCCAGCAGCTTAGATCCAAAGGGGGACAGGGAAGCTTTCTTT
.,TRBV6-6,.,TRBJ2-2,CASSLGDWELFF,TGTGCCAGCAGTTTAGGGGATTGGGAGCTGTTTTTT
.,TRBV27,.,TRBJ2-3,CASSLSSPYSTDTQYF,TGTGCCAGCAGTTTATCTTCTCCCTATAGCACAGATACGCAGTATTTT
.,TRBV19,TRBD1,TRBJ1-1,CASSTYTGGTEAFF,TGTGCCAGTAGTACCTATACAGGGGGCACTGAAGCTTTCTTT
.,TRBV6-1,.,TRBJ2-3,CASTEGATSTDTQYF,TGTGCCAGCACTGAAGGGGCCACTAGCACAGATACGCAGTATTTT
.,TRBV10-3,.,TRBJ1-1,CAISTEVGNTEAFF,TGTGCCATCAGCACCGAGGTGGGGAACACTGAAGCTTTCTTT
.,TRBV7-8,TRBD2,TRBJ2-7,CASSLFEKEASGVEQYF,TGTGCCAGCAGCTTATTTGAAAAGGAGGCTAGCGGGGTCGAGCAGTACTTC
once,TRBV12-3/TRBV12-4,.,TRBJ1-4,CASSLVGNEKLFF,TGTGCCAGCAGTTTAGTCGGGAATGAAAAACTGTTTTTT
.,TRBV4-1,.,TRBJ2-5,CASSQAGIADLGETQYF,TGCGCCAGCAGCCAAGCCGGGATAGCGGATCTGGGGGAGACCCAGTACTTC
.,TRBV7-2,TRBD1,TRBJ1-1,CASTPGTGVRGNTEAFF,TGTGCCAGCACCCCCGGGACAGGGGTACGGGGGAACACTGAAGCTTTCTTT
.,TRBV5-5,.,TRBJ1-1,CASSLQGLATEAFF,TGTGCCAGCAGCTTGCAGGGGTTGGCCACTGAAGCTTTCTTT
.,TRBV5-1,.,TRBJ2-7,CASSTWTGTYEQYF,TGCGCCAGCAGCACGTGGACTGGCACCTACGAGCAGTACTTC
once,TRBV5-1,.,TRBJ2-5,CASSPAGFQETQYF,TGCGCCAGCAGCCCGGCGGGGTTCCAAGAGACCCAGTACTTC